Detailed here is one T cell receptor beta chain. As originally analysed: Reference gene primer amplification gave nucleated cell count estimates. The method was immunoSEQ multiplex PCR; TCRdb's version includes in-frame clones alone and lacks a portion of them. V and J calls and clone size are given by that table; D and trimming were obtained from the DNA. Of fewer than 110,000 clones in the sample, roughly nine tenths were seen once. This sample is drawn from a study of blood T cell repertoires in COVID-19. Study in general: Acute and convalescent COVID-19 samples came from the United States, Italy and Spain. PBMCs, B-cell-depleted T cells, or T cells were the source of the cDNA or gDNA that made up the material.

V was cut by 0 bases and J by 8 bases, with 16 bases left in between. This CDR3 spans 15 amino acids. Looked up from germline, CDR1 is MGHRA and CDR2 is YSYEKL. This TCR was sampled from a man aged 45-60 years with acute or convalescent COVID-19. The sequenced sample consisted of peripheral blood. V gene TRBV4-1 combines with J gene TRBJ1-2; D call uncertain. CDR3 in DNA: TGCGCCAGCAGCCAAGACGTGGCCCAAACCCAGGGCTACACCTTC. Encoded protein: CASSQDVAQTQGYTF.